A selection of T cell receptor beta chains follows, all from one sample in a study of OX40 agonist ivuxolimab in advanced cancers. This table comes from immunoSEQ multiplex PCR, and its TCRdb copy is limited to in-frame clones, with some not included. Counted here are 55,000 to 60,000 clones, approximately 89% occurring once; the ten biggest clones make up more than 3%. The material sequenced was CD4+ or CD8+ T cells sorted from blood, taken in a trial of the OX40 agonist ivuxolimab. The receptors stem from an adult with an advanced solid tumor such as melanoma, head and neck, liver or kidney cancer. The CDR3 runs from the conserved cysteine through the conserved F or W. D genes are given only for firm matches. Clone sizes are given selectively: once, few, many, or a class where the clone is expanded.

V: TRBV5-5
size: .
D: .
J: TRBJ2-7
DNA: TGTGCCAGCAGCTTGACCGCCAACTCCTACGAGCAGTACTTC
CDR3: CASSLTANSYEQYF

V: TRBV9
size: .
D: .
J: TRBJ1-4
DNA: TGTGCCAGCAGCGTAGAGGCAGCAACTAATGAAAAACTGTTTTTT
CDR3: CASSVEAATNEKLFF

V: TRBV7-3
size: .
D: TRBD2
J: TRBJ2-1
DNA: TGTGCCAGCAGCTTAGGTCCGGGAGGGCCCGACAATGAGCAGTTCTTC
CDR3: CASSLGPGGPDNEQFF

V: TRBV2
size: .
D: TRBD1
J: TRBJ1-6
DNA: TGTGCCAGCATCTTAATAAAAGGGACAGCAAATTCACCCCTCCACTTT
CDR3: CASILIKGTANSPLHF

V: TRBV5-8
size: .
D: TRBD1
J: TRBJ2-3
DNA: TGTGCCAGCAGCTGGGGGACAGCTCCAGATACGCAGTATTTT
CDR3: CASSWGTAPDTQYF

V: TRBV5-6
size: .
D: .
J: TRBJ2-7
DNA: TGTGCCAGCAGGAGGGGAGAGCGCGAGCAGTACTTC
CDR3: CASRRGEREQYF

V: TRBV10-3
size: .
D: .
J: TRBJ2-5
DNA: TGTGCCATCAGTACTGGGCCCCGAGAGACCCAGTACTTC
CDR3: CAISTGPRETQYF

V: TRBV5-8
size: .
D: .
J: TRBJ1-2
DNA: TGTGCCAGCAGCTTGGAAGTCTATGGCTACACCTTC
CDR3: CASSLEVYGYTF

V: TRBV2
size: .
D: TRBD1
J: TRBJ2-3
DNA: TGTGCCAGCATGGACAGGCCGACAGATACGCAGTATTTT
CDR3: CASMDRPTDTQYF

V: TRBV14
size: .
D: .
J: TRBJ2-3
DNA: TGTGCCAGCAGCCCCACGACAGATACGCAGTATTTT
CDR3: CASSPTTDTQYF

V: TRBV5-1
size: .
D: .
J: TRBJ1-1
DNA: TGCGCCAGCAGCTTTGACGGGTTGAACACTGAAGCTTTCTTT
CDR3: CASSFDGLNTEAFF

V: TRBV2
size: .
D: TRBD2
J: TRBJ2-4
DNA: TGTGCCAGCAGTGAATGGACTAGCGGAGTTCTTCAGTACTTC
CDR3: CASSEWTSGVLQYF

V: TRBV19
size: .
D: .
J: TRBJ2-5
DNA: TGTGCCAGTAGTATACGGAACCAAGAGACCCAGTACTTC
CDR3: CASSIRNQETQYF

V: TRBV11-2
size: .
D: TRBD2
J: TRBJ2-5
DNA: TGTGCCAGCAGCTTACAAGCGGGAGGGGGGTACCAAGAGACCCAGTACTTC
CDR3: CASSLQAGGGYQETQYF

V: TRBV19
size: .
D: .
J: TRBJ1-5
DNA: TGTGCCAGTAGTAGCGAGGCAGGGCTAGGCAATCAGCCCCAGCATTTT
CDR3: CASSSEAGLGNQPQHF

V: TRBV7-8
size: .
D: TRBD2
J: TRBJ2-7
DNA: TGTGCCAGCAGCCCTGTTGCAGCGGGAGGGCCCTACGAGCAGTACTTC
CDR3: CASSPVAAGGPYEQYF

V: TRBV6-6
size: .
D: .
J: TRBJ1-5
DNA: TGTGCCAGCATAAGGACTCTCGGCAATCAGCCCCAGCATTTT
CDR3: CASIRTLGNQPQHF

V: TRBV7-6
size: .
D: .
J: TRBJ1-6
DNA: TGTGCCAGCAGCTTGGATTATAATTCACCCCTCCACTTT
CDR3: CASSLDYNSPLHF

V: TRBV7-3
size: .
D: .
J: TRBJ1-1
DNA: TGTGCCAGCAGCGCCGGGCCGAACACTGAAGCTTTCTTT
CDR3: CASSAGPNTEAFF

V: TRBV7-3
size: .
D: .
J: TRBJ2-1
DNA: TGTGCCAGCAGCCCCCAGCCAGCGGGAAGGGGGAATGAGCAGTTCTTC
CDR3: CASSPQPAGRGNEQFF

V: TRBV6-6
size: .
D: .
J: TRBJ2-6
DNA: TGTGCCAGCAACAGTCCTGGGGCCAACGTCCTGACTTTC
CDR3: CASNSPGANVLTF

V: TRBV4-1
size: .
D: TRBD1
J: TRBJ1-3
DNA: TGCGCCAGCAGCCAAGTTCGACAGGGCACTGGGTCTGGAAACACCATATATTTT
CDR3: CASSQVRQGTGSGNTIYF

V: TRBV6-6
size: once
D: .
J: TRBJ2-6
DNA: TGTGCCAGCAGTTCGGATCCTGGGGCCAACGTCCTGACTTTC
CDR3: CASSSDPGANVLTF

V: TRBV7-2
size: once
D: .
J: TRBJ2-7
DNA: TGTGCCAGCAGAGAACCTCCGGGCCACGAGCAGTACTTC
CDR3: CASREPPGHEQYF

V: TRBV6-1
size: .
D: .
J: TRBJ1-2
DNA: TGTGCCAGCAGTGAAGCAGAGACAGTTTACTATGGCTACACCTTC
CDR3: CASSEAETVYYGYTF

V: TRBV7-8
size: once
D: TRBD2
J: TRBJ2-1
DNA: TGTGCCAGCAGCCCCAGGACTAGCGGGAGGGCATTGGGTGAGCAGTTCTTC
CDR3: CASSPRTSGRALGEQFF

V: TRBV7-9
size: .
D: .
J: TRBJ2-5
DNA: TGTGCCAGCAGCGCGGGGACAGCTTTAGAGACCCAGTACTTC
CDR3: CASSAGTALETQYF

V: TRBV29-1
size: .
D: .
J: TRBJ1-5
DNA: TGCAGCGCTCGTGAGGGCGGTAATCAGCCCCAGCATTTT
CDR3: CSAREGGNQPQHF

V: TRBV28
size: .
D: TRBD1
J: TRBJ1-2
DNA: TGTGCCAGCAGTTTACCACAGGACAGGGTGGAAGGCTACACCTTC
CDR3: CASSLPQDRVEGYTF

V: TRBV28
size: .
D: .
J: TRBJ2-5
DNA: TGTGCCAGTCACGAGGGCGCGCAAGAGACCCAGTACTTC
CDR3: CASHEGAQETQYF

V: TRBV5-1
size: .
D: .
J: TRBJ2-7
DNA: TGCGCCAGCAGCTTGGACACAGATTACGAGCAGTACTTC
CDR3: CASSLDTDYEQYF

V: TRBV2
size: .
D: .
J: TRBJ2-7
DNA: TGTGCCAGCAGGTGGACATTCCCCAGCTCCTACGAGCAGTACTTC
CDR3: CASRWTFPSSYEQYF

V: TRBV5-1
size: .
D: .
J: TRBJ2-2
DNA: TGCGCCAGCAGCTTAACAGAGACCGGGGAGCTGTTTTTT
CDR3: CASSLTETGELFF

V: TRBV5-1
size: medium-sized
D: TRBD2
J: TRBJ2-7
DNA: TGCGCCAGCAGCTTGGACGGGAGGGCCGGCGAGCAGTACTTC
CDR3: CASSLDGRAGEQYF

V: TRBV7-6
size: .
D: TRBD2
J: TRBJ2-7
DNA: TGTGCCAGCAGCTTAGACGGGAGGGCCTACGAGCAGTACTTC
CDR3: CASSLDGRAYEQYF

V: TRBV4-2
size: .
D: TRBD1
J: TRBJ1-2
DNA: TGTGCCAGCAGCCACCCCGTTCGACAGGGAAGAGGCTACACCTTC
CDR3: CASSHPVRQGRGYTF

V: TRBV5-6
size: .
D: TRBD1
J: TRBJ1-1
DNA: TGTGCCAGCAGCTCCGGACAGGGTCGGACTGAAGCTTTCTTT
CDR3: CASSSGQGRTEAFF